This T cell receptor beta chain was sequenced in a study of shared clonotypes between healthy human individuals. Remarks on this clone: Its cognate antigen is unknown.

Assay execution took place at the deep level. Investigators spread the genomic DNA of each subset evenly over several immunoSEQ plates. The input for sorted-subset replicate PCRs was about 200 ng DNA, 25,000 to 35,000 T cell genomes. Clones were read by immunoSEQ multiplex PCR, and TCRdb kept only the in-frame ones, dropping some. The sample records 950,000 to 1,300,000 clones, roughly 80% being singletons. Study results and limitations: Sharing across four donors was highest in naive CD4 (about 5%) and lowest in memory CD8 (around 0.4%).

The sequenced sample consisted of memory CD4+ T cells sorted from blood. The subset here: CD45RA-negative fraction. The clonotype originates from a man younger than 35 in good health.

The CDR3 here is CASSLRQGVYGYTF. The CDR3 bases are TGTGCCAGCAGTCTAAGACAGGGTGTCTATGGCTACACCTTC. J is TRBJ1-2 and V is TRBV2, with 7 nucleotides matching TRBD1. V shed 5 bases, J shed 4 bases, and the junction held 7 bases outside the gene matches. The CDR3 covers 14 residues. The V gene's germline CDR1 is SNHLY and CDR2 FYNNEI.